Each of the 32 T cell receptor beta chains below was sequenced from the same sample in a study of regulatory T cells in long-lasting Graves disease. iRepertoire HTBI primers and Arm-PCR of CDR3 regions built TCR beta libraries. TCRdb itself ran the multiplex PCR reads through MiXCR, one entry per CDR3 protein. The profile covers about 430,000 distinct CDR3 sequences, with around 23% appearing a single time and roughly an eighth taken by the ten largest. The time point here: persistent/refractory GD, antithyroid drugs over 5 years with positive TRAb. PBMCs provided the RNA from which the TCR library was made. The material sequenced was peripheral blood mononuclear cells (PBMCs), taken when the disease was refractory, from a patient treated with antithyroid drugs. The receptors here all came from a female donor with Graves disease.

This clonotype was recorded at least ten times. The J gene is TRBJ2-7, the V gene TRBV2, with no clear D. The CDR3 runs 15 residues. The V end lost 3 bases, the J end lost 1 base, and 13 bases lay between the germline ends. Germline V gene data show CDR1 as SNHLY and CDR2 as FYNNEI. The CDR3 DNA reads TGTGCCAGCAGTGACTCGGGCAGCCAGTCCTACGAGCAGTACTTC. Protein sequence: CASSDSGSQSYEQYF.

The table lists this clonotype with many counts. The chain couples TRBV12-3 or TRBV12-4 to TRBJ2-5, with TRBD2 matching over 16 bases. The junction had 5 bases not matched to a gene; V was cut back by 5 bases and J by 5 bases. The CDR3 extends over 16 amino acids. CDR3 nucleotide sequence: TGTGCCAGCAGTACAGGGACTAGCGGGAGGGCGGAGACCCAGTACTTC. It encodes CASSTGTSGRAETQYF.

This clonotype was seen a handful of times. The J gene is TRBJ1-2, the V gene TRBV18; D is undetermined. Trimming left V 5 bases short and J 3 bases short, with 16 bases between. Germline V gene data show CDR1 as KGHSH and CDR2 as LQKENI. The CDR3 is 15 residues long. In DNA form, the CDR3 reads TGTGCCAGCTCAACTATGCGTATGGAGGACTATGGCTACACCTTC. It encodes CASSTMRMEDYGYTF.

This clonotype was counted many times. The J gene is TRBJ2-5, the V gene TRBV28; 9 nucleotides match TRBD1. Germline trimming cut 8 bases from V and 1 base from J; bases unmatched to any gene: 8. CDR3 length equals 15 residues. The germline CDR1 and CDR2 sequences are MDHEN and SYDVKM. CDR3 DNA: TGTGCCAGCTCCCCGGGGGACAGGGTCCAAGAGACCCAGTACTTC. It specifies CASSPGDRVQETQYF.

Ten or more counts support this clonotype. The rearrangement joins TRBV18 to TRBJ2-5, with D uncertain. Germline V CDR1 and CDR2: KGHSH, LQKENI. V was cut by 1 base and J by 5 bases, with 8 bases left in between. The CDR3 is 13 residues long. The CDR3 loop reads CASSPRNGETQYF. In DNA form, the CDR3 reads TGTGCCAGCTCACCACGGAACGGGGAGACCCAGTACTTC.

The V call is TRBV20-1, the J call TRBJ2-7; the D gene is possibly TRBD2 (7 bases). The CDR3 covers 17 residues. Germline assignment: CDR1 DFQATT and CDR2 SNEGSKA (reference sequence). Trimming stripped 3 bases from V and 2 bases from J, with 23 bases between. This CDR3 is CSASPSGQGGGPYEQYF. Here the CDR3 DNA reads TGCAGTGCTAGTCCATCGGGACAAGGGGGGGGGCCCTACGAGCAGTACTTC.

This clonotype was picked up a small number of times. This chain joins TRBV6-1 and TRBJ2-7; TRBD1 aligns across 10 bases. V was clipped by 6 bases and J by 2 bases; unmatched bases: 13. Germline V CDR1 and CDR2: MNHNS, SASEGT. The CDR3 is made up of 17 amino acids. CDR3 nucleotide sequence: TGTGCCAGCAGGGTAACGAGAACCGGGACAGGGGCCTACGAGCAGTACTTC. As protein: CASRVTRTGTGAYEQYF.

This clonotype was seen ten or more times. This chain uses TRBV11-3 with TRBJ2-3, with D perhaps matching TRBD1 (5 bases). Germline lookup yields CDR1 SGHNT and CDR2 YENEEA. The V and J ends lost 6 bases and 2 bases respectively, with 12 bases between them. This CDR3 is built from 14 residues. CDR3 DNA: TGTGCCAGCAGAGGGGCGGAAAACACAGATACGCAGTATTTT. Translated, it gives CASRGAENTDTQYF. The complete variable domain, with remaining parts taken from reference TRBV11-3 and TRBJ2-3, reads EAGVVQSPRYKIIEKKQPVAFWCNPISGHNTLYWYLQNLGQGPELLIRYENEEAVDDSQLPKDRFSAERLKGVDSTLKIQPAELGDSAVYLCASRGAENTDTQYFGPGTRLTVL.

This clonotype was found a few times. The chain uses TRBV7-8 and TRBJ2-7, with 7 bases that match TRBD1. From germline, CDR1 is SGHVS and CDR2 FQNEAQ. CDR3 length equals 13 residues. Trimming took 3 bases from V and 6 from J; bases not matched to a gene: 5. CDR3 DNA sequence: TGTGCCAGCAGCTTGGAGACAGGGACCGAGCAGTACTTC. Its translation: CASSLETGTEQYF.

This sequence joins TRBV3-1 and TRBJ2-3, with a tentative D call TRBD2 (5 bases). There are 16 residues in the CDR3. In germline, CDR1 is LGHDT, CDR2 YNNKEL (reference sequence). V was pared by 0 bases and J by 5 bases, with 15 bases between. The CDR3 coding sequence is TGTGCCAGCAGCCAAGATGGTGAGGGCTCGGGAGATACGCAGTATTTT. Its protein product is CASSQDGEGSGDTQYF.

This clonotype showed up many times. This rearrangement joins TRBV12-3 or TRBV12-4 to TRBJ1-5; D is perhaps TRBD1 (5 bases). Trimming took off 6 bases at V and 6 bases at J, with 12 bases between the two ends. The length of the CDR3 is 13 residues. The CDR3 region is CASRGRGAQPQHF. In DNA form, the CDR3 reads TGTGCCAGCAGGGGCCGAGGGGCTCAGCCCCAGCATTTT.

This clonotype was detected many times. The chain couples TRBV28 to TRBJ2-7, with D possibly matching TRBD1 (5 bases). The length of the CDR3 is 14 residues. CDR1 is MDHEN, CDR2 SYDVKM, per germline. The germline V and J ends were trimmed by 4 bases and 5 bases, with 15 bases remaining between them. CDR3 in amino acids: CASSSPGEGDEQYF. The CDR3 nucleotides are TGTGCCAGCAGTTCACCGGGCGAAGGGGACGAGCAGTACTTC.

This clonotype was recorded at least ten times. Written as DNA, the CDR3 is TGTGCCAGCAGCTTACGGATGCTAGATACGCAGTATTTT. Translating it yields CASSLRMLDTQYF. This chain links TRBV13 with TRBJ2-3; D unresolved. The germline V and J ends were trimmed by 2 bases and 5 bases, with 8 bases remaining between them. Germline V gene sequence: CDR1 PRHDT, CDR2 FYEKMQ (reference sequence). The CDR3 contains 13 residues.

Many counts were recorded for this clonotype. V usage is TRBV7-9 and J usage is TRBJ1-2, with 9 bases aligning to TRBD1. The CDR3 contains 15 residues. Germline-derived CDR1 and CDR2 are SEHNR and FQNEAQ (reference sequence). Trimming removed 5 bases from V and 7 bases from J; junction bases left unmatched: 11. In DNA form, the CDR3 reads TGTGCCAGCAGCAACCTTACACAGGGGGCTAGTGGCTACACCTTC. Translation gives CASSNLTQGASGYTF.

This clonotype was observed a handful of times. This chain links TRBV10-3 with TRBJ2-5; D ambiguous. The germline V gene encodes CDR1 ENHRY and CDR2 SYGVKD. Trimming took 6 bases from V and 5 from J, leaving 10 bases between them. This CDR3 is 12 amino acids long. CDR3 residues: CAISPGRETQYF. Written as DNA, the CDR3 is TGTGCCATCAGCCCGGGCCGGGAGACCCAGTACTTC.

This clonotype was recorded many times. V and J are TRBV28 and TRBJ2-2, with D unclear. The CDR3 loop spans 11 amino acids. CDR1 is MDHEN and CDR2 is SYDVKM in the germline V gene. The V gene lost 6 bases and the J gene lost 7 bases, with 6 bases spanning the gap. The CDR3 loop is CASRGLGELFF. The CDR3, as DNA: TGTGCCAGCAGAGGTCTCGGGGAGCTGTTTTTT.

The gene calls are TRBV19 and TRBJ1-1; D call uncertain. Trimming stripped 3 bases from V and 0 bases from J, with 8 bases between. This CDR3 comprises 14 residues. Germline CDR1 is LNHDA and CDR2 is SQIVND (reference sequence). The CDR3: CASSITGMNTEAFF. The DNA of the CDR3 is TGTGCCAGTAGTATTACTGGGATGAACACTGAAGCTTTCTTT. The variable domain in full, with the rest retrieved from reference TRBV19 and TRBJ1-1, is DGGITQSPKYLFRKEGQNVTLSCEQNLNHDAMYWYRQDPGQGLRLIYYSQIVNDFQKGDIAEGYSVSREKKESFPLTVTSAQKNPTAFYLCASSITGMNTEAFFGQGTRLTVV.

This clonotype occurred a few times. The rearrangement joins TRBV5-6 to TRBJ1-1; D unclear. This CDR3 region has 15 residues. The germline gives CDR1 SGHDT, CDR2 YYEEEE. With 0 bases removed from V and 0 bases from J, the gap between germline ends came to 9 bases. In nucleotides, the CDR3 is TGTGCCAGCAGCTTGGGGCGGGTGGTGAACACTGAAGCTTTCTTT. It translates to CASSLGRVVNTEAFF.

This clonotype has ten or more counts. J is TRBJ2-5 and V is TRBV11-2, with a tentative D call TRBD2 (6 bases). Deletions cut 4 bases from V and 2 bases from J, with 8 bases between. Looked up from germline, CDR1 is SGHAT and CDR2 is FQNNGV. This CDR3 spans 13 amino acids. The CDR3: CASSSGLQETQYF. DNA for the CDR3: TGTGCCAGCAGCTCGGGACTTCAAGAGACCCAGTACTTC.

This clonotype was seen a few times. The rearrangement joins TRBV12-3 or TRBV12-4 to TRBJ1-6; D gene unclear. There are 12 residues in the CDR3. Trimming pared 6 bases from V and 8 bases from J, leaving 8 bases between. CDR3 in amino acids: CASRLTYSPLHF. The DNA for the CDR3 is TGTGCCAGCAGGCTGACCTATTCACCCCTCCACTTT.

This clonotype was detected a few times. CDR3 in DNA: TGTGCCAGCAGCTTAGGAGGGTTCGACATTCAGTACTTC. This sequence encodes CASSLGGFDIQYF. This rearrangement joins TRBV7-9 to TRBJ2-4; a possible D gene is TRBD2 (5 bases). Trimming took 1 base from V and 8 from J, leaving 9 bases between them. This CDR3 spans 13 amino acids. Per germline, CDR1 SEHNR and CDR2 FQNEAQ (reference sequence).

This clonotype came up many times. The chain employs TRBV7-6 and TRBJ2-7; D gene unclear. The V end lost 2 bases, the J end lost 2 bases, and 10 bases lay between the germline ends. This CDR3 is built from 14 residues. Germline V gene sequence: CDR1 SGHVS, CDR2 FNYEAQ. The DNA of the CDR3 is TGTGCCAGCAGCTTAAATTCAGGTCCCTACGAGCAGTACTTC. It yields the protein CASSLNSGPYEQYF.

In its sample, this clonotype was seen many times. The V call is TRBV24-1, the J call TRBJ1-1; 10 positions match TRBD1. This CDR3 is 14 amino acids long. V trimming: 3 bases; J trimming: 9 bases; junction bases outside the gene matches: 6. Germline V CDR1 and CDR2: KGHDR, SFDVKD. The CDR3 DNA reads as TGTGCCACCAGTGATGGGGGACAGGGGAACAAAGCTTTCTTT. Its translation is CATSDGGQGNKAFF.

This clonotype was recorded at least ten times. J is TRBJ2-7 and V is TRBV20-1; possible D gene TRBD2, 5 bases. Germline-derived CDR1 and CDR2 are DFQATT and SNEGSKA (reference sequence). The CDR3 runs to 15 residues. V was shortened by 4 bases and J by 5 bases, with 21 bases between the two germline ends. Here the CDR3 reads CSAINGKDPLDEQYF. The CDR3, as DNA: TGCAGTGCTATAAACGGGAAAGACCCTCTTGACGAGCAGTACTTC.

This chain links TRBV20-1 with TRBJ1-6; 11 bases are a match to TRBD1. The germline CDR1 and CDR2 sequences are DFQATT and SNEGSKA (reference sequence). Germline trimming cut 6 bases from V and 10 bases from J; bases unmatched to any gene: 8. The length of the CDR3 is 14 residues. The CDR3 here is CSAPLGQGESPLHF. The CDR3 coding sequence is TGCAGTGCCCCCCTGGGACAGGGGGAATCACCCCTCCACTTT.

This clonotype was found many times. This chain connects TRBV15 to TRBJ2-5; D is unclear. The CDR3 loop spans 14 amino acids. V was pared by 4 bases and J by 3 bases, with 12 bases between. Germline lookup yields CDR1 LNHNV and CDR2 YYDKDF (reference sequence). CDR3: CATSIGPNKETQYF. CDR3 nucleotide sequence: TGTGCCACCAGCATAGGACCCAATAAAGAGACCCAGTACTTC.

This clonotype has ten or more counts. The chain couples TRBV12-3 or TRBV12-4 to TRBJ2-7; D remains ambiguous. The CDR3 is 14 residues long. Trimming took 4 bases from V and 0 from J, leaving 10 bases between them. Written as DNA, the CDR3 is TGTGCCAGCAGTTCGTACGACATCTCCTACGAGCAGTACTTC. Protein: CASSSYDISYEQYF.

This clonotype was recorded at least ten times. The J gene is TRBJ2-5, the V gene TRBV29-1; 7 bases match TRBD1. Germline V gene data show CDR1 as SQVTM and CDR2 as ANQGSEA. Germline trimming cut 5 bases from V and 3 bases from J; bases unmatched to any gene: 12. This CDR3 has 15 amino acids. CDR3 coding DNA: TGCAGCGTTTTCTATGTGGGACAGCATGAAGAGACCCAGTACTTC. As protein: CSVFYVGQHEETQYF.

This clonotype was recorded at least ten times. V gene TRBV15 combines with J gene TRBJ2-7; 10 bases map to TRBD1. With V trimmed by 0 bases and J by 6 bases, 5 bases remained unmatched. From germline, CDR1 is LNHNV and CDR2 YYDKDF (reference sequence). The CDR3 loop spans 15 amino acids. CDR3 loop: CATSRDGTGEAEQYF. In DNA form, the CDR3 reads TGTGCCACCAGCAGAGATGGGACAGGGGAGGCCGAGCAGTACTTC.

This clonotype was counted at least ten times. The chain carries TRBV6-1 and TRBJ1-1; possible D gene TRBD1, 6 bases. The CDR3 runs 13 residues. Germline V gives CDR1 MNHNS, CDR2 SASEGT. Trimming shortened V by 5 bases and J by 6 bases, and 13 bases separated the two germline ends. CDR3 sequence (DNA): TGTGCCAGCAGTACACAGGGAGGGTCTGAAGCTTTCTTT. It yields the protein CASSTQGGSEAFF.

The rearrangement joins TRBV10-3 to TRBJ2-7, with 9 positions matching TRBD2. After removal of 3 bases from V and 3 bases from J, the junction contained 15 bases not matched to a gene. This CDR3 is 18 amino acids long. CDR1 is ENHRY, CDR2 SYGVKD, per germline. The CDR3 DNA follows: TGTGCCATCAGTGATCCGGGACTAGCTATTTCCGGACTCTACGAGCAGTACTTC. Translation: CAISDPGLAISGLYEQYF.

Many counts were recorded for this clonotype. V and J are TRBV2 and TRBJ1-1, with 7 bases fitting TRBD1. Germline CDR1 SNHLY, CDR2 FYNNEI. V dropped 7 bases and J dropped 0; count of bases not matched to a gene: 5. This CDR3 has 14 residues. The CDR3 region is CASTGQVMNTEAFF. The CDR3 region has the DNA TGTGCCAGCACTGGACAGGTCATGAACACTGAAGCTTTCTTT.